The clone carrying this T cell receptor (beta chain) has only a few counts. Trimming left V 7 bases short and J 7 bases short, with 14 bases between. There are 13 residues in the CDR3. Germline lookup yields CDR1 ENHRY and CDR2 SYGVKD. TCR beta rearrangements were amplified from peripheral blood genomic DNA. Multiplex touch-down PCR with TRB-A/B primers amplified rearranged V-D-J TRB sequences. TCRdb fed the multiplex PCR reads into MiXCR, producing one record per CDR3 protein. The sample contains more than 10,000 distinct CDR3 sequences, less than 30% of which appear only once. The data were taken from a study of T cell repertoires in aging, cancer and after chemotherapy.

The sequence was collected from a human donor in good health. Input material: blood. The genes are TRBV10-3 and TRBJ1-5; maybe TRBD1 (6 bases). CDR3 amino acids: CAITSGAGQPQHF. The CDR3 DNA reads TGTGCCATCACTTCAGGGGCGGGACAGCCCCAGCATTTT.